The 13 T cell receptor beta chains reported below all come from one sample, sequenced in a study of cytomegalovirus exposure and HLA in healthy donors. PCR involved 60 Vbeta and 13 Jbeta primers. Data came from immunoSEQ multiplex PCR; TCRdb stores just in-frame clones and leaves some out. In the table there are roughly 170,000 clones, almost 85% of which are singletons. The sequenced material came from PBMCs. The receptors were gathered from a girl aged 5-17 years in good health and CMV-seropositive.

The chain has TRBV4-2 and TRBJ2-3, with unresolved D. The germline V and J ends were trimmed by 0 bases and 6 bases, with 13 bases remaining between them. Germline V gene sequence: CDR1 LGHNA, CDR2 YNFKEQ. CDR3 length: 15 residues. The CDR3 DNA sequence: TGTGCCAGCAGCCAAGAAGTGGTGCCGAGGGATACGCAGTATTTT. Its translation is CASSQEVVPRDTQYF.

The rearrangement joins TRBV7-2 to TRBJ1-1; no firm D call. The germline V gene has CDR1 SGHTA and CDR2 FQGNSA. CDR3 length: 15 residues. Trimming shortened V by 3 bases and J by 0 bases, and 11 bases separated the two germline ends. Here the CDR3 reads CASSLVSLVNTEAFF. In DNA, the CDR3 is TGTGCCAGCAGCTTGGTCAGTCTCGTGAACACTGAAGCTTTCTTT. The variable domain in full, completed from reference TRBV7-2 and TRBJ1-1, reads GAGVSQSPSNKVTEKGKDVELRCDPISGHTALYWYRQSLGQGLEFLIYFQGNSAPDKSGLPSDRFSAERTGGSVSTLTIQRTQQEDSAVYLCASSLVSLVNTEAFFGQGTRLTVV.

This CDR3 reads CASSPARSGNEKLFF. For the CDR3, the DNA is TGTGCCAGCAGTCCAGCGCGAAGCGGTAATGAAAAACTGTTTTTT. V and J are TRBV7-9 and TRBJ1-4; no reliable D call. The CDR3 runs to 15 residues. Germline V gene sequence: CDR1 SEHNR, CDR2 FQNEAQ (reference sequence). V gave up 6 bases and J gave up 4 bases, with 15 bases separating them.

This clone was counted a few times. V and J are TRBV19 and TRBJ1-2; TRBD1 matches at 7 bases. Trimming at V came to 9 bases and at J to 0 bases, leaving 13 bases not matched to a gene. Germline CDR1 and CDR2: LNHDA and SQIVND (reference sequence). CDR3 size: 16 residues. CDR3 residues: CASAETGTATNYGYTF. The CDR3 DNA reads as TGTGCCAGCGCAGAAACCGGGACAGCTACTAACTATGGCTACACCTTC.

J is TRBJ1-1 and V is TRBV5-1; 9 positions agree with TRBD1. CDR3 size: 16 residues. The ends lost 4 bases at V and 1 base at J; junction bases unmatched: 8. Germline CDR1 is SGHRS and CDR2 is YFSETQ. CDR3 DNA sequence: TGCGCCAGCAGCGCAAACAGGGGGCGGAGGAACACTGAAGCTTTCTTT. This gives the protein CASSANRGRRNTEAFF.

The table lists this clone with a few counts. J is TRBJ2-2 and V is TRBV30; 10 bases map to TRBD1. This CDR3 has 15 residues. With V trimmed by 5 bases and J by 4 bases, 7 bases remained unmatched. Germline V gene lookup returns CDR1 GTSNPN and CDR2 SVGIG (reference sequence). The CDR3 reads CAWEVGQGFTGELFF. CDR3 nucleotide sequence: TGTGCCTGGGAGGTGGGACAGGGGTTCACCGGGGAGCTGTTTTTT.

This clone was counted once. V gene TRBV29-1 combines with J gene TRBJ2-3, with a weak D call TRBD2 (6 bases). The germline gives CDR1 SQVTM, CDR2 ANQGSEA. The length of the CDR3 is 14 residues. V lost 4 bases and J 3 bases, leaving 14 bases between the germline ends. The CDR3 loop is CSVVWGGRTDTQYF. The CDR3 DNA reads as TGCAGCGTTGTGTGGGGTGGGAGGACAGATACGCAGTATTTT.

The rearrangement links TRBV10-1 to TRBJ2-2; maybe TRBD1 (6 bases). The CDR3 totals 15 residues. V was clipped by 5 bases and J by 0 bases, with 10 bases between them. Germline V gene data show CDR1 as WNHNN and CDR2 as SYGVQD (reference sequence). DNA of the CDR3: TGCGCCAGCAGTACAGGGTCTGCGAACACCGGGGAGCTGTTTTTT. As protein: CASSTGSANTGELFF.

Comments on this clone: A junction end diverges from the germline sequence, so it may reflect a read error. V usage is TRBV6-1 and J usage is TRBJ2-7, with 10 bases matching TRBD1. This CDR3 spans 14 amino acids. Per the germline V gene, CDR1 is MNHNS and CDR2 is SASEGT. The CDR3 reads CACSDRGRSYEQYF. CDR3 coding DNA: TGTGCCTGCAGCGACAGGGGGCGATCCTACGAGCAGTACTTC.

V and J are TRBV7-3 and TRBJ2-7, with D perhaps matching TRBD1 (5 bases). V lost 0 bases and J 3 bases, leaving 12 bases between the germline ends. This CDR3 has 15 amino acids. The V gene's germline CDR1 is SGHTA and CDR2 FQGTGA. CDR3 loop: CASSLTGKGIYEQYF. The CDR3 coding sequence is TGTGCCAGCAGCTTAACAGGGAAGGGGATCTACGAGCAGTACTTC.

This chain uses TRBV7-9 with TRBJ1-4; 9 positions agree with TRBD1. Trimming at V came to 2 bases and at J to 5 bases, leaving 9 bases not matched to a gene. Germline loops: CDR1 SEHNR, CDR2 FQNEAQ (reference sequence). There are 17 residues in the CDR3. CDR3 bases: TGTGCCAGCAGCTTAATGGGACAGGGATTCTGGAATGAAAAACTGTTTTTT. This encodes CASSLMGQGFWNEKLFF.

This chain uses TRBV30 with TRBJ1-1; D gene unclear. Germline assignment: CDR1 GTSNPN and CDR2 SVGIG (reference sequence). The CDR3 sequence is 14 residues long. The V end was cut by 3 bases, the J end by 2 bases, with 13 bases between. The CDR3 DNA reads TGTGCCTGGAGGCCCCCGCGGGTCAACACTGAAGCTTTCTTT. As protein: CAWRPPRVNTEAFF.

The CDR3 loop reads CASTPSGRGNTEAFF. In DNA, the CDR3 is TGTGCCAGCACTCCCAGTGGGAGGGGGAACACTGAAGCTTTCTTT. The chain is built from TRBV27 and TRBJ1-1; D is perhaps TRBD1 (5 bases). Between the trimmed V and J ends, which lost 7 bases and 1 base, there was a span of 16 bases. This CDR3 comprises 15 residues. Per germline, CDR1 MNHEY and CDR2 SMNVEV (reference sequence).